These 30 T cell receptor beta chains originate from one sample sequenced in a study of cytomegalovirus exposure and HLA in healthy donors. PCR primers comprised 60 Vbeta and 13 Jbeta primers. Assay used: immunoSEQ multiplex PCR; TCRdb lists only in-frame clones, some missing. Here the sample table reports some 120,000 clones. Sequencing was carried out using PBMCs. These receptors were collected from a man aged 40-50 years in good health and CMV-seropositive.

The V and J genes are TRBV4-1 and TRBJ2-7; 8 bases agree with TRBD1. CDR1 and CDR2 from the germline V gene are MGHRA and YSYEKL. The CDR3 spans 15 residues. With 3 bases clipped from V and 5 bases from J, the junction kept 9 bases outside the gene matches. Written as DNA, the CDR3 is TGCGCCAGCAGCCACCGGACAGGGCGGTTAGACGAGCAGTACTTC. Its protein product is CASSHRTGRLDEQYF.

The chain couples TRBV9 to TRBJ1-4; 7 bases agree with TRBD1. CDR3 length: 15 residues. Unmatched junction bases numbered 7, after V lost 0 bases and J lost 8 bases. CDR1 SGDLS and CDR2 YYNGEE come from the germline V gene. The CDR3 DNA sequence: TGTGCCAGCAGCGTAGGAACAGGGGACAGAGAAAAACTGTTTTTT. It encodes CASSVGTGDREKLFF.

The chain uses TRBV10-2 and TRBJ2-3; 11 bases agree with TRBD2. The trim removed 5 bases at V and 0 bases at J, leaving 7 bases unmatched. The length of the CDR3 is 17 residues. CDR1 and CDR2 (germline): WSHSY, SAAADI. CDR3 in amino acids: CASSHGLAGSSTDTQYF. CDR3 DNA sequence: TGCGCCAGCAGTCACGGACTAGCGGGTTCTAGCACAGATACGCAGTATTTT.

V is TRBV27 and J is TRBJ2-7; unclear D gene. CDR3 length equals 12 residues. Germline V gene data show CDR1 as MNHEY and CDR2 as SMNVEV (reference sequence). Trimming took 5 bases from V and 0 from J, leaving 5 bases between them. DNA for the CDR3: TGTGCCAGCAGTGCGAGCTCCTACGAGCAGTACTTC. Amino acid sequence: CASSASSYEQYF.

The CDR3 loop is CASSLRGNTIYF. CDR3 in DNA: TGTGCCAGCAGCCTCAGAGGAAACACCATATATTTT. The rearrangement joins TRBV28 to TRBJ1-3; D is ambiguous. Trimming removed 6 bases from V and 4 bases from J, with 7 bases in between. The CDR3 loop spans 12 amino acids. Germline V gene lookup returns CDR1 MDHEN and CDR2 SYDVKM.

With respect to this clone: An end of the junction differs from the germline gene, which may be a read error. The V and J genes are TRBV29-1 and TRBJ2-5; TRBD2 matches at 11 bases. This CDR3 is built from 17 residues. Germline lookup yields CDR1 SQVTM and CDR2 ANQGSEA. Written as DNA, the CDR3 is TGCAGCGTTGAAGATCTACTAGCGGGGGCCGTCCAAGGGACCCAGTACTTC. Its protein product is CSVEDLLAGAVQGTQYF.

J is TRBJ1-5 and V is TRBV19, with 7 bases aligning to TRBD1. This CDR3 is built from 15 residues. Germline V gene sequence: CDR1 LNHDA, CDR2 SQIVND (reference sequence). V was clipped by 3 bases and J by 6 bases; unmatched bases: 8. CDR3 amino acids: CASSIGAGGGQPQHF. DNA for the CDR3: TGTGCCAGTAGTATTGGGGCAGGGGGTGGTCAGCCCCAGCATTTT.

This chain's CDR3 is CASSVKRDVTEAFF. CDR3 nucleotide sequence: TGCGCCAGCAGCGTAAAGAGGGATGTCACTGAAGCTTTCTTT. The V call is TRBV5-1, the J call TRBJ1-1; D not resolved. Germline V gene data show CDR1 as SGHRS and CDR2 as YFSETQ. V lost 4 bases to trimming and J lost 4 bases, with 14 bases between them. CDR3 size: 14 residues.

The chain is built from TRBV28 and TRBJ2-1, with 7 bases aligning to TRBD1. This CDR3 has 15 amino acids. The V and J ends lost 2 bases and 4 bases, in that order; junction bases with no gene match: 5. The germline CDR1 and CDR2 sequences are MDHEN and SYDVKM. CDR3 DNA sequence: TGTGCCAGCAGTTTAGAGGGGGCAGGGTACAATGAGCAGTTCTTC. It is translated as CASSLEGAGYNEQFF.

This chain connects TRBV7-8 to TRBJ2-7; no reliable D call. The germline CDR1 and CDR2 sequences are SGHVS and FQNEAQ. The CDR3 runs 14 residues. V was cut by 6 bases and J by 0 bases, with 12 bases left in between. The CDR3 coding sequence is TGTGCCAGCAGTATTATGAGGAGCTCCTACGAGCAGTACTTC. This translates into CASSIMRSSYEQYF.

CDR3 nucleotide sequence: TGTGCCAGCAGTTCGACAGGGCCAAGCAATCAGCCCCAGCATTTT. Translated, it gives CASSSTGPSNQPQHF. V usage is TRBV6-5 and J usage is TRBJ1-5; 7 nucleotides align to TRBD1. CDR3 length equals 15 residues. Germline V gives CDR1 MNHEY, CDR2 SVGAGI. After removal of 4 bases from V and 1 base from J, the junction contained 4 bases not matched to a gene.

The V and J genes are TRBV6-6 and TRBJ1-6, with D tentatively TRBD1 (6 bases). V was trimmed by 4 bases and J by 9 bases, leaving 13 bases between them. The germline CDR1 and CDR2 sequences are MNHNY and SVGAGI (reference sequence). CDR3 length: 14 amino acids. CDR3 bases: TGTGCCAGCAGTTTCCGGGGGGCAGGTTCACCCCTCCACTTT. This encodes CASSFRGAGSPLHF.

V gene TRBV2 combines with J gene TRBJ1-4; no clear D. This CDR3 region has 15 residues. Germline CDR1 and CDR2: SNHLY and FYNNEI. Deletions cut 4 bases from V and 5 bases from J, with 14 bases between. CDR3 nucleotides: TGTGCCAGCAGTGGAGGGTGTGAGTGGAATGAAAAACTGTTTTTT. Translated, it gives CASSGGCEWNEKLFF.

The chain employs TRBV27 and TRBJ2-2; the D is unclear. The length of the CDR3 is 13 residues. The V end lost 6 bases, the J end lost 7 bases, and 12 bases lay between the germline ends. Germline CDR1 is MNHEY and CDR2 is SMNVEV (reference sequence). This chain's CDR3 is CASSLMRNGELFF. For the CDR3, the DNA is TGTGCCAGCAGCCTTATGCGGAACGGGGAGCTGTTTTTT.

V usage is TRBV27 and J usage is TRBJ2-7, with 8 bases aligning to TRBD1. The V segment lost 5 bases and the J segment 2 bases; nucleotides outside the gene matches: 5. This CDR3 has 14 residues. CDR1 and CDR2 (germline): MNHEY, SMNVEV (reference sequence). CDR3 sequence: CASSRQGPTYEQYF. The CDR3 DNA follows: TGTGCCAGCAGTCGACAGGGGCCTACCTACGAGCAGTACTTC.

This chain uses TRBV10-1 with TRBJ2-2; TRBD1 is a possible D gene (5 bases). The CDR3 consists of 17 residues. CDR1 and CDR2 from the germline V gene are WNHNN and SYGVQD (reference sequence). V was trimmed by 0 bases and J by 2 bases, leaving 13 bases between them. In nucleotides, the CDR3 is TGCGCCAGCAGTGAGTCAGGGGTGCCCGTTAACACCGGGGAGCTGTTTTTT. Protein product: CASSESGVPVNTGELFF.

The rearrangement links TRBV18 to TRBJ2-3, with 7 bases matching TRBD2. The CDR3 contains 19 residues. The V and J ends lost 4 bases and 0 bases, in that order; junction bases with no gene match: 16. The V gene's germline CDR1 is KGHSH and CDR2 LQKENI. The CDR3 loop reads CASSLTPWEGTSSTDTQYF. The CDR3 DNA is TGTGCCAGCTCACTCACCCCTTGGGAGGGGACTTCTAGCACAGATACGCAGTATTTT.

This chain links TRBV6-1 with TRBJ1-3; 10 bases are shared with TRBD1. The germline V gene has CDR1 MNHNS and CDR2 SASEGT. The trim removed 2 bases at V and 1 base at J, leaving 5 bases unmatched. This CDR3 spans 17 amino acids. DNA of the CDR3: TGTGCCAGCAGTGAAAGGGACAGGGGAATTTCTGGAAACACCATATATTTT. It translates to CASSERDRGISGNTIYF.

The genes are TRBV6-5 and TRBJ1-1; 8 positions match TRBD1. With V trimmed by 5 bases and J by 1 base, 3 bases remained unmatched. CDR1 and CDR2 from the germline V gene are MNHEY and SVGAGI. The CDR3 contains 14 residues. The CDR3: CASSNRGGNTEAFF. The CDR3 nucleotides are TGTGCCAGCAGTAACAGGGGGGGGAACACTGAAGCTTTCTTT.

The CDR3 DNA reads as TGTGCCATCAGTGAGACGGGGTCAAGCAATCAGCCCCAGCATTTT. This encodes CAISETGSSNQPQHF. This chain links TRBV10-3 with TRBJ1-5; D is undetermined. Germline V gene lookup returns CDR1 ENHRY and CDR2 SYGVKD. V lost 2 bases and J 1 base, leaving 9 bases between the germline ends. CDR3 length equals 15 residues.

The genes are TRBV10-2 and TRBJ2-7, with D tentatively TRBD1 (5 bases). Germline CDR1 WSHSY, CDR2 SAAADI. This CDR3 spans 13 amino acids. Trimming cost V 8 bases and J 2 bases, with 13 bases left between them. The CDR3: CASLIGATYEQYF. In nucleotides, the CDR3 is TGCGCCAGCTTAATAGGGGCTACCTACGAGCAGTACTTC.

The genes are TRBV2 and TRBJ1-5; 7 bases match TRBD1. Per the germline V gene, CDR1 is SNHLY and CDR2 is FYNNEI. The CDR3 runs 14 residues. The trim removed 3 bases at V and 5 bases at J, leaving 4 bases unmatched. CDR3 nucleotide sequence: TGTGCCAGCAGTGACAGGGGGAAGTATCAGCCCCAGCATTTT. Its protein product is CASSDRGKYQPQHF.

The CDR3 spells CASRRIGTGGYEQYF. CDR3 coding DNA: TGTGCCAGCAGACGCATCGGGACAGGGGGCTACGAGCAGTACTTC. This sequence joins TRBV6-5 and TRBJ2-7; TRBD1 matches 11 bases. Germline V gene lookup returns CDR1 MNHEY and CDR2 SVGAGI. The CDR3 contains 15 residues. Trimming removed 6 bases from V and 3 bases from J; junction bases left unmatched: 7.

This sequence joins TRBV7-9 and TRBJ2-7; 9 nucleotides line up with TRBD1. The CDR3 sequence is 14 residues long. Germline V CDR1 and CDR2: SEHNR, FQNEAQ (reference sequence). Germline trimming cut 6 bases from V and 4 bases from J; bases unmatched to any gene: 7. CDR3 in DNA: TGTGCCAGCAGGACAGGGGGAGTTGGGTACGAGCAGTACTTC. Protein product: CASRTGGVGYEQYF.

The chain combines TRBV2 with TRBJ2-7, with 16 bases lining up with TRBD2. The V gene end was trimmed by 6 bases and the J gene end by 2 bases; junction bases not matched to a gene: 1. There are 15 residues in the CDR3. Germline loops: CDR1 SNHLY, CDR2 FYNNEI. CDR3 loop: CASSGTSGRAYEQYF. CDR3 coding DNA: TGTGCCAGCAGCGGGACTAGCGGGAGGGCCTACGAGCAGTACTTC.

The rearrangement links TRBV6-1 to TRBJ1-5; 7 nucleotides match TRBD1. V lost 2 bases, J lost 2 bases, and 6 bases stayed unmatched. The CDR3 is made up of 16 amino acids. Germline CDR1 MNHNS, CDR2 SASEGT. The CDR3 sequence: CASSERDRSGNQPQHF. The CDR3 DNA follows: TGTGCCAGCAGTGAAAGGGACAGAAGTGGCAATCAGCCCCAGCATTTT.

The V and J genes are TRBV15 and TRBJ2-7; 7 bases fit TRBD2. The CDR3 length is 15 residues. Germline assignment: CDR1 LNHNV and CDR2 YYDKDF (reference sequence). V dropped 1 base and J dropped 3; count of bases not matched to a gene: 6. CDR3 nucleotides: TGTGCCACCAGCAGAGTAAGCGGGGTCCTCTACGAGCAGTACTTC. Translating gives CATSRVSGVLYEQYF.

The V and J genes are TRBV7-6 and TRBJ1-2; the match to TRBD1 covers 7 bases. Looked up from germline, CDR1 is SGHVS and CDR2 is FNYEAQ. V lost 2 bases, J lost 0 bases, and 3 bases stayed unmatched. This CDR3 is built from 15 residues. The chain's CDR3 is CASSLRQGANYGYTF. CDR3 bases: TGTGCCAGCAGCTTACGACAGGGAGCTAACTATGGCTACACCTTC.

This chain connects TRBV28 to TRBJ2-6, with 7 bases aligning to TRBD2. CDR1 and CDR2 (germline): MDHEN, SYDVKM. The J segment lost 1 base and the V segment lost 3 bases, leaving 0 bases of the junction unmatched. This CDR3 spans 15 amino acids. The CDR3 DNA reads TGTGCCAGCAGTTTGGGGGGGTCTGGGGCCAACGTCCTGACTTTC. It encodes CASSLGGSGANVLTF. Full variable domain (remainder filled in from reference TRBV28 and TRBJ2-6): DVKVTQSSRYLVKRTGEKVFLECVQDMDHENMFWYRQDPGLGLRLIYFSYDVKMKEKGDIPEGYSVSREKKERFSLILESASTNQTSMYLCASSLGGSGANVLTFGAGSRLTVL.

This chain connects TRBV19 to TRBJ2-7; D ambiguous. The ends were cut back, 8 bases at V and 6 bases at J, with 14 bases in the middle. The germline V gene has CDR1 LNHDA and CDR2 SQIVND (reference sequence). CDR3 size: 12 residues. The CDR3 reads CASSFPGSEQYF. The DNA for the CDR3 is TGTGCCAGTTCCTTCCCGGGTAGCGAGCAGTACTTC.